A single sample is the source of the 30 T cell receptor beta chains below, sequenced in a study of regulatory T cells in long-lasting Graves disease. The sample's time point: newly diagnosed GD, antithyroid drugs for less than 3 months. Extracted PBMC RNA gave rise to the TCR library. In building TCR beta libraries, iRepertoire HTBI primers were used together with Arm-PCR of CDR3 regions. TCRdb reprocessed the multiplex PCR reads with MiXCR, giving one entry per CDR3 protein. The data contain about 210,000 distinct CDR3 sequences, approximately 18% of them singletons. The data were also submitted as part of a second study, on T cells in Graves' hyperthyroidism and ophthalmopathy.

Here the sequenced sample was peripheral blood mononuclear cells (PBMCs), taken at new diagnosis, from a patient treated with antithyroid drugs. The receptors originated from a woman aged 30 to 39 with Graves disease.

This clonotype was found many times. V and J are TRBV20-1 and TRBJ1-1; tentative D call: TRBD1 (6 bases). Germline-derived CDR1 and CDR2 are DFQATT and SNEGSKA (reference sequence). The V end was cut by 4 bases, the J end by 5 bases, with 14 bases between. CDR3 length equals 13 residues. The CDR3 nucleotides are TGCAGTGCTATTTCAGGGGCGCCTACTGAAGCTTTCTTT. Its translation: CSAISGAPTEAFF.

This clonotype was detected once. This sequence joins TRBV18 and TRBJ2-2, with D perhaps matching TRBD1 (5 bases). Germline CDR1 is KGHSH and CDR2 is LQKENI. Trimming removed 1 base at V and 1 base at J, with 13 bases between. CDR3 size: 17 residues. For the CDR3, the DNA is TGTGCCAGCTCACCACTCAGACAGATTTTGAACACCGGGGAGCTGTTTTTT. It translates to CASSPLRQILNTGELFF.

This clonotype was counted many times. The junction differs from germline at one of its ends, possibly a read error. The CDR3 sequence: CASSFYRTSTDTRYF. CDR3 sequence (DNA): TGTGCCAGCAGCTTTTACAGGACTAGCACAGATACGCGGTATTTT. The chain employs TRBV7-9 and TRBJ2-3; 8 bases match TRBD2. Germline CDR1 and CDR2: SEHNR and FQNEAQ (reference sequence). The CDR3 consists of 15 residues.

This clonotype was recorded many times. The chain combines TRBV28 with TRBJ2-7, with 7 bases that match TRBD2. Per germline, CDR1 MDHEN and CDR2 SYDVKM. This CDR3 region has 13 residues. V gave up 7 bases and J gave up 1 base; unmatched junction bases: 4. The CDR3 reads CASIPGGSYEQYF. The CDR3 nucleotides are TGTGCCAGCATCCCGGGGGGTTCCTACGAGCAGTACTTC.

Concerning this clonotype itself: This may be a read error, as it is one base from a much larger clone. The chain has TRBV19 and TRBJ1-3; D may be TRBD1 (5 bases). This CDR3 contains 16 residues. Germline lookup yields CDR1 LNHDA and CDR2 SQIVND (reference sequence). The CDR3 sequence is CASSRSPRQTPDTMYF. The CDR3 DNA is TGTGCCAGTAGTCGATCCCCACGACAGACCCCAGACACCATGTATTTT.

V gene TRBV4-1 combines with J gene TRBJ1-6; D is uncertain. Per the germline V gene, CDR1 is MGHRA and CDR2 is YSYEKL. V was trimmed by 1 base and J by 9 bases, leaving 13 bases between them. The CDR3 runs to 15 residues. The CDR3 DNA reads TGCGCCAGCAGCCAAGGTCCGGGCGTGAGTTCACCCCTCCACTTT. As protein: CASSQGPGVSSPLHF.

This clonotype was observed at least ten times. The genes are TRBV28 and TRBJ2-1, with D possibly matching TRBD1 (5 bases). CDR1 is MDHEN, CDR2 SYDVKM, per germline. Deletions cut 6 bases from V and 6 bases from J, with 15 bases between. The CDR3 has 14 residues. CDR3 sequence reads: CASSYGWGRNEQFF. As DNA, the CDR3 is TGTGCCAGCAGCTACGGGTGGGGCCGCAATGAGCAGTTCTTC. Using reference TRBV28 and TRBJ2-1 for the parts outside the CDR3, the full variable domain is DVKVTQSSRYLVKRTGEKVFLECVQDMDHENMFWYRQDPGLGLRLIYFSYDVKMKEKGDIPEGYSVSREKKERFSLILESASTNQTSMYLCASSYGWGRNEQFFGPGTRLTVL.

Many counts were recorded for this clonotype. The chain has TRBV30 and TRBJ1-4; D ambiguous. The CDR3 has 12 amino acids. CDR1 and CDR2 from the germline V gene are GTSNPN and SVGIG (reference sequence). The CDR3, as DNA: TGTGCTCAACTCCGGATCGGGGAAAAACTGTTTTTT. This codes for CAQLRIGEKLFF.

This clonotype was observed many times. The rearrangement joins TRBV6-5 to TRBJ2-1; the D is unclear. CDR1 and CDR2 (germline): MNHEY, SVGAGI. CDR3 size: 13 residues. Trimming cost V 2 bases and J 6 bases, with 8 bases left between them. The chain's CDR3 is CASSYLGFNEQFF. The CDR3, as DNA: TGTGCCAGCAGTTACCTGGGGTTCAATGAGCAGTTCTTC.

This clonotype has just one count. The rearrangement uses TRBV12-3 or TRBV12-4 and TRBJ1-5, with D perhaps matching TRBD1 (5 bases). Between the trimmed V and J ends, which lost 6 bases and 4 bases, there was a span of 13 bases. The CDR3 is 14 amino acids. DNA of the CDR3: TGTGCCAGCAGACTGGGACGTTGGAATCAGCCCCAGCATTTT. Its protein product is CASRLGRWNQPQHF.

V is TRBV30 and J is TRBJ1-2; maybe TRBD1 (5 bases). There are 15 residues in the CDR3. The V end lost 3 bases, the J end lost 1 base, and 15 bases lay between the germline ends. The germline CDR1 and CDR2 sequences are GTSNPN and SVGIG (reference sequence). The CDR3 reads CAWRVTGRINYGYTF. The CDR3 bases are TGTGCCTGGAGAGTAACAGGTCGCATTAACTATGGCTACACCTTC. Filled out from reference TRBV30 and TRBJ1-2, the complete variable domain reads SQTIHQWPATLVQPVGSPLSLECTVEGTSNPNLYWYRQAAGRGLQLLFYSVGIGQISSEVPQNLSASRPQDRQFILSSKKLLLSDSGFYLCAWRVTGRINYGYTFGSGTRLTVV.

This clonotype was recorded at least ten times. This chain connects TRBV5-1 to TRBJ2-6; tentative D call: TRBD1 (6 bases). Trimming took 0 bases from V and 0 from J, leaving 13 bases between them. The length of the CDR3 is 18 residues. Germline assignment: CDR1 SGHRS and CDR2 YFSETQ. CDR3 DNA sequence: TGCGCCAGCAGCTTGGCTGCAGGGGCCGGCTCTGGGGCCAACGTCCTGACTTTC. Amino acids: CASSLAAGAGSGANVLTF.

This clonotype came up once. The gene calls are TRBV27 and TRBJ2-7; TRBD2 might be the D (7 bases). Germline CDR1 reads MNHEY; CDR2 reads SMNVEV (reference sequence). Trimming left V 2 bases short and J 4 bases short, with 15 bases between. The CDR3 extends over 15 amino acids. The CDR3 sequence is CASSLGGGPTYEQYF. CDR3 bases: TGTGCCAGCAGTTTAGGGGGGGGCCCAACGTACGAGCAGTACTTC.

A few counts support this clonotype. The rearrangement uses TRBV4-1 and TRBJ1-2, with D possibly matching TRBD1 (6 bases). Trimming removed 4 bases at V and 6 bases at J, with 15 bases between. The CDR3 sequence is 14 residues long. The V gene's germline CDR1 is MGHRA and CDR2 YSYEKL. Written as DNA, the CDR3 is TGCGCCAGCAGCCTCCTCCGGGACATGCATGGCTACACCTTC. It translates to CASSLLRDMHGYTF.

This clonotype showed up just once. The chain has TRBV6-2 or TRBV6-3 and TRBJ2-1; the D gene is possibly TRBD2 (5 bases). The CDR3 length is 15 residues. V was shortened by 7 bases and J by 9 bases, with 22 bases between the two germline ends. Germline assignment: CDR1 MNHEY and CDR2 SVGEGT. DNA of the CDR3: TGTGCCAGCACCCTAGGCGAGGGAAGGGCAGCTGAGCAGTTCTTC. It encodes CASTLGEGRAAEQFF.

This clonotype was picked up many times. The rearrangement uses TRBV7-3 and TRBJ2-1; 12 positions match TRBD1. The trim removed 3 bases at V and 8 bases at J, leaving 14 bases unmatched. CDR3 length: 18 amino acids. Germline assignment: CDR1 SGHTA and CDR2 FQGTGA. The CDR3 sequence is CASSFIRDRGRELHEQFF. CDR3 DNA sequence: TGTGCCAGCAGCTTCATCAGGGACAGGGGGCGCGAACTGCATGAGCAGTTCTTC.

This clonotype was counted many times. The genes are TRBV2 and TRBJ2-7; the match to TRBD1 covers 8 bases. The CDR3 is 14 residues long. The germline V gene encodes CDR1 SNHLY and CDR2 FYNNEI. V shed 9 bases and J 5 bases; nucleotides not matched to a gene: 12. CDR3 protein: CASAGTGPGNEQYF. The CDR3 bases are TGTGCCAGTGCCGGGACAGGCCCCGGGAACGAGCAGTACTTC.

This clonotype was counted ten times or more. The chain recombines TRBV30 with TRBJ2-5, with a possible D match to TRBD2 (5 bases). The V and J ends lost 2 bases and 2 bases respectively, with 15 bases between them. This CDR3 is 15 amino acids long. CDR1 and CDR2 from the germline V gene are GTSNPN and SVGIG (reference sequence). CDR3 coding DNA: TGTGCCTGGAGTCACCCCGGGATTTTACAAGAGACCCAGTACTTC. Translated: CAWSHPGILQETQYF.

This clonotype was seen many times. J is TRBJ2-5 and V is TRBV20-1; perhaps TRBD2 as D (6 bases). The CDR3 spans 17 residues. Germline V CDR1 and CDR2: DFQATT, SNEGSKA (reference sequence). The germline V and J ends were trimmed by 4 bases and 5 bases, with 26 bases remaining between them. The CDR3 here is CSATLPGQLAVGETQYF. In DNA, the CDR3 is TGCAGTGCTACCCTCCCAGGGCAACTAGCAGTCGGGGAGACCCAGTACTTC.

For this clonotype: This may come from a read error, since a much larger clone is one base off. Given the absence of the conserved phenylalanine or tryptophan at the CDR3 end, a read error is likely. This chain connects TRBV4-1 to TRBJ2-1, with 10 bases fitting TRBD2. The germline CDR1 and CDR2 sequences are MGHRA and YSYEKL. CDR3 size: 16 residues. V lost 4 bases and J lost 3; bases outside the gene matches: 6. DNA of the CDR3: TGCGCCAGCAGCCCCTCTAGCGGGAGCCTCTACAATGAGCAGTTCTGC. It specifies CASSPSSGSLYNEQFC.

This clonotype was seen many times. The chain carries TRBV2 and TRBJ1-6; D is undetermined. The CDR3 contains 13 residues. V was shortened by 7 bases and J by 10 bases, with 14 bases between the two germline ends. Per the germline V gene, CDR1 is SNHLY and CDR2 is FYNNEI. The CDR3 DNA reads TGTGCCAGCAAGTCGGAGGGCGGGTCACCCCTCCACTTT. This translates into CASKSEGGSPLHF.

Note on this clonotype: This clone may be a read error of a much larger clone one base away. The chain joins TRBV3-1 to TRBJ2-7; the match to TRBD1 covers 10 bases. The CDR3 runs to 14 residues. Germline assignment: CDR1 LGHDT and CDR2 YNNKEL (reference sequence). For the CDR3, the DNA is TGTGCCACCAGCCAAGACAGGGGGCTAGGAGAGCAGTACTTC. Translated, it gives CATSQDRGLGEQYF.

This clonotype was detected ten times or more. The chain uses TRBV12-3 or TRBV12-4 and TRBJ2-5, with unresolved D. This CDR3 is 14 amino acids long. Trimming shortened V by 5 bases and J by 5 bases, and 15 bases separated the two germline ends. For the CDR3, the DNA is TGTGCCAGCAGTCGGAACGGGCGTACGGAGACCCAGTACTTC. Translating it yields CASSRNGRTETQYF.

The sample holds many counts of this clonotype. The rearrangement links TRBV25-1 to TRBJ1-4; D remains ambiguous. Trimming left V 6 bases short and J 7 bases short, with 18 bases between. This CDR3 region has 15 residues. Germline V gene sequence: CDR1 MGHDK, CDR2 SYGVNS. The CDR3 bases are TGTGCCAGCAGCCGGGCCCAAGTTTTTGGTGAAAAACTGTTTTTT. Residues: CASSRAQVFGEKLFF.

This clonotype has a count of ten or more. J is TRBJ2-3 and V is TRBV24-1; D call uncertain. CDR1 and CDR2 from the germline V gene are KGHDR and SFDVKD. The CDR3 length is 11 residues. Trimming pared 3 bases from V and 7 bases from J, leaving 4 bases between. The CDR3 DNA reads as TGTGCCACCAGTGATCGGAATACGCAGTATTTT. Translated, it gives CATSDRNTQYF.

This clonotype was observed a handful of times. The V and J genes are TRBV7-9 and TRBJ2-5, with D tentatively TRBD1 or TRBD2 (6 bases each). Trimming took off 6 bases at V and 2 bases at J, with 16 bases between the two ends. Looked up from germline, CDR1 is SEHNR and CDR2 is FQNEAQ (reference sequence). The CDR3 sequence is 15 residues long. CDR3 DNA sequence: TGTGCCAGCAGTCCGGGGGCCCCTCGGCAAGAGACCCAGTACTTC. Protein: CASSPGAPRQETQYF.

This clonotype was picked up many times. A single base separates this from a much larger clone, so it may be a read error. V and J are TRBV12-3 or TRBV12-4 and TRBJ1-2, with TRBD1 as a possible D gene (5 bases). This CDR3 comprises 15 residues. Here the CDR3 DNA reads TGTACCAGCAGCCAGGACATTTTTGGGCTTGATGGCTACACCTTC. This codes for CTSSQDIFGLDGYTF.

A remark on this clonotype: A far larger clone is only one base removed, so a read error is likely. The V call is TRBV12-3 or TRBV12-4, the J call TRBJ2-1; D assignment may be TRBD1 or TRBD2 (7 bases each). The DNA end is a closer match to TRBJ2-5, so the J assignment may be wrong. The CDR3 sequence is 15 residues long. In DNA form, the CDR3 reads TGTGCCGGCAGCGTTCCAGGACTAGGGGGCGAGACCCAGTACTTC. It encodes CAGSVPGLGGETQYF.

This clonotype was seen repeatedly, ten times or more. The V gene is TRBV12-3 or TRBV12-4, the J gene TRBJ2-3; 8 positions agree with TRBD1. V lost 8 bases to trimming and J lost 3 bases; unmatched junction nucleotides: 10. The CDR3 sequence is 15 residues long. The DNA for the CDR3 is TGTGCCAGCGGGTTGCAGGGGGCGCGAACAGATACGCAGTATTTT. This gives the protein CASGLQGARTDTQYF.

This clonotype was seen at least ten times. The chain links TRBV28 to TRBJ1-2; the D gene is possibly TRBD1 (5 bases). The CDR3 has 12 amino acids. Germline V CDR1 and CDR2: MDHEN, SYDVKM. The ends were cut back, 7 bases at V and 4 bases at J, with 10 bases in the middle. This CDR3 reads CASNTGGYGYTF. As DNA, the CDR3 is TGTGCCAGCAATACGGGGGGCTATGGCTACACCTTC.